Listed here are 27 T cell receptor beta chains from one sample, sequenced in a study of cytomegalovirus exposure and HLA in healthy donors. The study ran its PCR with 60 Vbeta and 13 Jbeta primers. Clones were sequenced by immunoSEQ multiplex PCR, and TCRdb holds only the in-frame ones, with some missing. The data contain 200,000 to 250,000 clones, around four fifths of them singletons. Sequenced sample: PBMCs. Receptors were obtained from a woman aged 40 to 50 in good health and CMV-seronegative.

This clone was found a few times. V is TRBV6-5 and J is TRBJ1-1; D perhaps matches TRBD1 (5 bases). With 5 bases removed from V and 10 bases from J, the gap between germline ends came to 14 bases. The length of the CDR3 is 12 residues. Germline CDR1 MNHEY, CDR2 SVGAGI. The CDR3 DNA sequence: TGTGCCAGCAGTAGGGGTGGACCCCCAGCTTTCTTT. Translation gives CASSRGGPPAFF.

The chain links TRBV15 to TRBJ1-1; the D is unclear. Between the trimmed V and J ends, which lost 0 bases and 3 bases, there was a span of 8 bases. The CDR3 totals 14 residues. Germline CDR1 LNHNV, CDR2 YYDKDF (reference sequence). The CDR3 sequence is CATSRDPGDTEAFF. The CDR3 DNA reads as TGTGCCACCAGCAGAGATCCGGGAGACACTGAAGCTTTCTTT.

V is TRBV7-3 and J is TRBJ2-1, with 12 bases identical to TRBD2. Germline CDR1 and CDR2: SGHTA and FQGTGA. With 5 bases clipped from V and 8 bases from J, the junction kept 7 bases outside the gene matches. CDR3 length: 15 amino acids. The CDR3 DNA follows: TGTGCCAGCAGCCCAACTAGCGGGGGGTTGGATGAGCAGTTCTTC. Translation gives CASSPTSGGLDEQFF.

The rearrangement uses TRBV30 and TRBJ2-7, with TRBD1 identical over 7 bases. V lost 7 bases, J lost 0 bases, and 6 bases stayed unmatched. This CDR3 contains 13 residues. Germline assignment: CDR1 GTSNPN and CDR2 SVGIG (reference sequence). DNA for the CDR3: TGTGCCTCGGAATGGGACAGCTCCTACGAGCAGTACTTC. Protein: CASEWDSSYEQYF.

This chain connects TRBV7-8 to TRBJ2-1; 12 bases map to TRBD2. The germline gives CDR1 SGHVS, CDR2 FQNEAQ. The J segment lost 3 bases and the V segment lost 0 bases, leaving 0 bases of the junction unmatched. This CDR3 has 16 residues. Here the CDR3 reads CASSLALAGGYNEQFF. The CDR3 DNA follows: TGTGCCAGCAGCTTAGCACTAGCGGGGGGCTACAATGAGCAGTTCTTC.

V usage is TRBV6-5 and J usage is TRBJ2-1; 11 bases agree with TRBD2. The ends lost 4 bases at V and 7 bases at J; junction bases unmatched: 3. Germline V gives CDR1 MNHEY, CDR2 SVGAGI. The CDR3 sequence is 14 residues long. The chain's CDR3 is CASSLAGGRNEQFF. The DNA of the CDR3 is TGTGCCAGCAGTTTAGCGGGGGGGCGGAATGAGCAGTTCTTC.

The rearrangement uses TRBV7-2 and TRBJ2-2; TRBD2 is a possible D gene (6 bases). Trimming took 5 bases from V and 7 from J, leaving 17 bases between them. This CDR3 has 15 residues. Germline CDR1 and CDR2: SGHTA and FQGNSA. The CDR3 loop is CASSKRRESSGELFF. The CDR3 coding sequence is TGTGCCAGCAGCAAGAGGAGGGAGTCGAGCGGGGAGCTGTTTTTT.

This clone was picked up a small number of times. V is TRBV7-6 and J is TRBJ2-7, with 7 bases aligning to TRBD2. Germline assignment: CDR1 SGHVS and CDR2 FNYEAQ. The CDR3 extends over 15 amino acids. J lost 3 bases, V lost 1 base, and 6 bases had no gene match. The CDR3 loop is CASSLGSAGDYEQYF. CDR3 sequence (DNA): TGTGCCAGCAGCTTAGGCAGTGCGGGGGACTACGAGCAGTACTTC.

Only a few counts were recorded for this clone. The V gene is TRBV29-1, the J gene TRBJ2-7; possible D gene TRBD1, 5 bases. V lost 2 bases, J lost 6 bases, and 14 bases lay in between. Germline CDR1 SQVTM, CDR2 ANQGSEA. This CDR3 has 13 amino acids. DNA for the CDR3: TGCAGCGTTGAATGGGGCAGCCCTCGCGAGCAGTACTTC. Translation gives CSVEWGSPREQYF.

This clone was counted a single time. An end of the junction does not agree with germline; a read error may underlie this. This sequence joins TRBV7-9 and TRBJ2-3, with D uncertain. CDR1 SEHNR and CDR2 FQNEAQ come from the germline V gene (reference sequence). This CDR3 spans 12 amino acids. The CDR3 nucleotides are TGTTCCAGCAGCCGAGCTTCAGATACGCAGTATTTT. Protein sequence: CSSSRASDTQYF.

This clone was seen a handful of times. Sequence at one end of the junction differs from germline and may be a read error. The V and J genes are TRBV5-1 and TRBJ1-2; D is unclear. The CDR3 extends over 14 amino acids. Germline V gene lookup returns CDR1 SGHRS and CDR2 YFSETQ. The CDR3 nucleotides are TGTGCCAGCAGCCCACCCGATCTAGAATATGGCTACACCTTC. Protein sequence: CASSPPDLEYGYTF.

Note on this clone: Within the sample, other DNA sequences also encode this same CDR3. The gene calls are TRBV6-5 and TRBJ1-3; D possibly corresponds to TRBD1 (5 bases). V lost 9 bases and J 0 bases, leaving 12 bases between the germline ends. The CDR3 has 14 amino acids. Germline V lookup: CDR1 MNHEY, CDR2 SVGAGI. This CDR3 reads CASRAGSSGNTIYF. Written as DNA, the CDR3 is TGTGCCAGTAGAGCAGGGTCCTCTGGAAACACCATATATTTT.

The rearrangement joins TRBV7-8 to TRBJ1-2, with D possibly TRBD1 on 5 matching bases. Per germline, CDR1 SGHVS and CDR2 FQNEAQ. V lost 4 bases, J lost 6 bases, and 12 bases lay in between. The CDR3 loop spans 13 amino acids. Here the CDR3 DNA reads TGTGCCAGCAGCTACTTACGGGGGAATGGCTACACCTTC. Its protein is CASSYLRGNGYTF.

The chain carries TRBV7-9 and TRBJ1-4; no clear D. The CDR3 is 17 amino acids. V lost 1 base and J 0 bases, leaving 12 bases between the germline ends. Germline loops: CDR1 SEHNR, CDR2 FQNEAQ (reference sequence). The CDR3 DNA reads TGTGCCAGCAGCTTAGGGGTACAGTCGTCAACTAATGAAAAACTGTTTTTT. Protein: CASSLGVQSSTNEKLFF.

The V call is TRBV7-2, the J call TRBJ2-5; D remains unclear. V shed 1 base and J shed 4 bases, with 13 bases lying between them. The CDR3 spans 15 residues. Germline V gives CDR1 SGHTA, CDR2 FQGNSA. CDR3: CASSLGVERRETQYF. CDR3 DNA: TGTGCCAGCAGCTTAGGTGTAGAACGAAGAGAGACCCAGTACTTC.

The CDR3 spells CASSQERWDVRGETQYF. The CDR3 region has the DNA TGTGCCAGCAGCCAAGAAAGATGGGACGTGCGGGGAGAGACCCAGTACTTC. The chain is built from TRBV14 and TRBJ2-5; a possible D gene is TRBD2 (6 bases). Germline V gives CDR1 SGHDN, CDR2 FVKESK. This CDR3 region has 17 residues. The germline V and J ends were trimmed by 0 bases and 4 bases, with 18 bases remaining between them.

The rearrangement uses TRBV10-3 and TRBJ1-4; no firm D call. In germline, CDR1 is ENHRY, CDR2 SYGVKD. The V end lost 1 base, the J end lost 1 base, and 4 bases lay between the germline ends. The CDR3 has 14 amino acids. The CDR3 spells CAISEWRTNEKLFF. In DNA form, the CDR3 reads TGTGCCATCAGTGAGTGGAGAACTAATGAAAAACTGTTTTTT.

This chain connects TRBV2 to TRBJ1-1; D perhaps matches TRBD1 (5 bases). Germline CDR1 is SNHLY and CDR2 is FYNNEI. V was shortened by 4 bases and J by 3 bases, with 12 bases between the two germline ends. This CDR3 comprises 14 residues. CDR3 amino acids: CASSVLGLDTEAFF. The CDR3 nucleotides are TGTGCCAGCAGTGTTCTGGGACTAGACACTGAAGCTTTCTTT.

This rearrangement joins TRBV7-9 to TRBJ2-7, with TRBD1 matching 8 bases. CDR1 is SEHNR and CDR2 is FQNEAQ in the germline V gene (reference sequence). Unmatched junction bases numbered 5, after V lost 8 bases and J lost 2 bases. The CDR3 covers 13 residues. The CDR3 DNA is TGTGCCAGCTCAGAACAGGGGGCCTACGAGCAGTACTTC. Its protein is CASSEQGAYEQYF.

This chain joins TRBV28 and TRBJ2-1, with D tentatively TRBD1 (5 bases). The CDR3 runs 12 residues. Germline V gene sequence: CDR1 MDHEN, CDR2 SYDVKM. With 6 bases removed from V and 7 bases from J, the gap between germline ends came to 10 bases. CDR3 nucleotide sequence: TGTGCCAGCAGGCAGGGTTGGAATGAGCAGTTCTTC. Amino acid sequence: CASRQGWNEQFF.

As regards this clone: A read error may produce the germline difference seen at one junction end. The chain links TRBV5-1 to TRBJ1-1, with D possibly matching TRBD1 (6 bases). This CDR3 has 12 residues. Germline V gene data show CDR1 as SGHRS and CDR2 as YFSETQ. The CDR3 is CASSASTGLAFF. CDR3 in DNA: TGTGCCAGCAGCGCGTCTACAGGGTTAGCTTTCTTT.

This clone was observed a few times. The J gene is TRBJ2-3, the V gene TRBV27, with a tentative D call TRBD1 (5 bases). From germline, CDR1 is MNHEY and CDR2 SMNVEV (reference sequence). V gave up 0 bases and J gave up 2 bases, with 9 bases separating them. The CDR3 is made up of 15 amino acids. For the CDR3, the DNA is TGTGCCAGCAGTTTATCGAGGACAATCACAGATACGCAGTATTTT. It specifies CASSLSRTITDTQYF.

V is TRBV5-8 and J is TRBJ2-7; 7 bases fit TRBD1. Germline trimming cut 4 bases from V and 2 bases from J; bases unmatched to any gene: 6. Looked up from germline, CDR1 is SGHTS and CDR2 is YDEGEE. The CDR3 is 14 amino acids. The CDR3 reads CASSRSGQAYEQYF. CDR3 DNA sequence: TGTGCCAGCAGCAGGTCTGGACAGGCCTACGAGCAGTACTTC.

The V and J genes are TRBV27 and TRBJ2-2; D remains ambiguous. Germline V CDR1 and CDR2: MNHEY, SMNVEV (reference sequence). This CDR3 is 11 amino acids long. V gave up 6 bases and J gave up 7 bases, with 6 bases separating them. CDR3: CASRAVGELFF. CDR3 bases: TGTGCCAGCAGGGCCGTCGGGGAGCTGTTTTTT.

The chain is built from TRBV11-2 and TRBJ1-5; no firm D call. This CDR3 spans 17 amino acids. V lost 1 base to trimming and J lost 2 bases, with 15 bases between them. Germline-derived CDR1 and CDR2 are SGHAT and FQNNGV. The CDR3 sequence: CASSLGRGQVGNQPQHF. CDR3 bases: TGTGCCAGCAGCTTAGGTAGAGGGCAGGTGGGCAATCAGCCCCAGCATTTT.

This sequence joins TRBV6-5 and TRBJ2-2; no clear D. The CDR3 covers 14 residues. V was trimmed by 5 bases and J by 7 bases, leaving 14 bases between them. The germline CDR1 and CDR2 sequences are MNHEY and SVGAGI. CDR3 DNA sequence: TGTGCCAGCAGTCCTCTTGGCGGCCGCGGGGAGCTGTTTTTT. It is translated as CASSPLGGRGELFF.

This chain connects TRBV30 to TRBJ1-2; TRBD1 might be the D (5 bases). The CDR3 spans 14 residues. CDR1 is GTSNPN and CDR2 is SVGIG in the germline V gene (reference sequence). Trimming took off 2 bases at V and 5 bases at J, with 15 bases between the two ends. The CDR3 nucleotides read TGTGCCTGGAGTCGGGCAGGGAGGAATTATGGCTACACCTTC. Protein sequence: CAWSRAGRNYGYTF.